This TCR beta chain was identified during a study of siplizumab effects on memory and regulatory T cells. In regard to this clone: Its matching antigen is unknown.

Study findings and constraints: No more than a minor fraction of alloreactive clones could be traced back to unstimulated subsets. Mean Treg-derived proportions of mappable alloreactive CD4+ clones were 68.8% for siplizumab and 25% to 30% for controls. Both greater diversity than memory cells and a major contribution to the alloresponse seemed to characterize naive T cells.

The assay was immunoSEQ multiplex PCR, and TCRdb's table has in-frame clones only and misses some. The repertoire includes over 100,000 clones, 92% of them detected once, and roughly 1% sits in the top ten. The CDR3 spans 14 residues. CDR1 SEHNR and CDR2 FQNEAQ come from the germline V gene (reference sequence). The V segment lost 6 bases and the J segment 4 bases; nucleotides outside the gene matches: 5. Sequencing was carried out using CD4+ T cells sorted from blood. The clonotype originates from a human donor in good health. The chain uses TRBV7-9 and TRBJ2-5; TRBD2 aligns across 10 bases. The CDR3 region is CASRPSGRGETQYF. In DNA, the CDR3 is TGTGCCAGCAGGCCTAGCGGGAGAGGAGAGACCCAGTACTTC.